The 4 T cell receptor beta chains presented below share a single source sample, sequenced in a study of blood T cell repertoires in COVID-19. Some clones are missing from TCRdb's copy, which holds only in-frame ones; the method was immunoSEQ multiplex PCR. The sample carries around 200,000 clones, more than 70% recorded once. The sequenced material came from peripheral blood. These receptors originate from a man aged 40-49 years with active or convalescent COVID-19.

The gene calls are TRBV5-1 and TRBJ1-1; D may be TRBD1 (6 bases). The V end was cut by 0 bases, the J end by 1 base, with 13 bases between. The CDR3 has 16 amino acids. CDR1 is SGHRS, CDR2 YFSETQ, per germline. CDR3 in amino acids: CASSLGTGTQNTEAFF. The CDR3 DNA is TGCGCCAGCAGCTTGGGCACCGGGACACAGAACACTGAAGCTTTCTTT.

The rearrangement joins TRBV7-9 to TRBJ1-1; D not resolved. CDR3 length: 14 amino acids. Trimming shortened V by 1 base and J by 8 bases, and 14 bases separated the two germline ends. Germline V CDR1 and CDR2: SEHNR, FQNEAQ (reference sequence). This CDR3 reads CASSLGTGEIEAFF. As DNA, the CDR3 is TGTGCCAGCAGCTTAGGGACGGGAGAAATAGAAGCTTTCTTT.

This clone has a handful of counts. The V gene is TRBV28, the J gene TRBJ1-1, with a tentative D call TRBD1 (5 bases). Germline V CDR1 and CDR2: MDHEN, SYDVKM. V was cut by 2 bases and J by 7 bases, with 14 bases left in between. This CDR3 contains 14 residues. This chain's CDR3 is CASSLKSGQVEAFF. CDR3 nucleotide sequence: TGTGCCAGCAGTTTAAAGTCAGGGCAGGTTGAAGCTTTCTTT.

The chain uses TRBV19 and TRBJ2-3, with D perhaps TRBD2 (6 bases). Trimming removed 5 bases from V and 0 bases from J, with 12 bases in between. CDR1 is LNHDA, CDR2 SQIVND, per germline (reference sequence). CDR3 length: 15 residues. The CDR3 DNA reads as TGTGCCAGTAGTCTCCGGACTACTAGCACAGATACGCAGTATTTT. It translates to CASSLRTTSTDTQYF.